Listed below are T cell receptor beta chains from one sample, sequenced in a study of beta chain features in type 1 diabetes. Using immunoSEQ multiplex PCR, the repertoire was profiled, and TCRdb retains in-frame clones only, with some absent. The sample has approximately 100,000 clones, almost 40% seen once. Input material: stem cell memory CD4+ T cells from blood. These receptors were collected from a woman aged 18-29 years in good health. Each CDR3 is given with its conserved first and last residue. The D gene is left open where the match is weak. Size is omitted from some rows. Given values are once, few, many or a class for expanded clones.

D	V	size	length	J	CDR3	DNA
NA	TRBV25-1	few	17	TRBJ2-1	CASSESGSGHSYNEQFF	TGTGCCAGCAGTGAATCAGGCAGCGGGCACTCCTACAATGAGCAGTTCTTC
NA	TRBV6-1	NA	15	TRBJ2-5	CASSEVSQYRETQYF	TGTGCCAGCAGTGAAGTATCCCAGTACAGAGAGACCCAGTACTTC
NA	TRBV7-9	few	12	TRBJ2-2	CASSSGTGELFF	TGTGCCAGCAGCTCAGGCACCGGGGAGCTGTTTTTT
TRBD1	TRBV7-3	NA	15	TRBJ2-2	CASNDRGANTGELFF	TGTGCCAGCAACGACAGGGGTGCGAACACCGGGGAGCTGTTTTTT
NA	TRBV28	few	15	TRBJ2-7	CASSLSWQGVGEQYF	TGTGCCAGCAGTTTAAGCTGGCAGGGCGTCGGCGAGCAGTACTTC
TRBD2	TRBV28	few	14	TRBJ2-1	CASGAGDFTNEQFF	TGTGCCAGCGGCGCGGGAGATTTTACTAATGAGCAGTTCTTC
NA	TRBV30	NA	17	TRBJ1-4	CAWRPGLHRELNEKLFF	TGTGCCTGGAGGCCTGGCTTGCACAGGGAACTTAATGAAAAACTGTTTTTT
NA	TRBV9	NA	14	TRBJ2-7	CASSANPTSYEQYF	TGTGCCAGCAGCGCAAACCCTACTAGTTACGAGCAGTACTTC
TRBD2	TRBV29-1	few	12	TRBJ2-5	CSVALAGGPGYF	TGCAGCGTTGCACTAGCGGGAGGGCCAGGGTACTTC
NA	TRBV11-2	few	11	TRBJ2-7	CASSLAYEQYF	TGTGCCAGCAGCTTAGCTTACGAGCAGTACTTC
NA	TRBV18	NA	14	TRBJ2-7	CASSLVTGDYEQYF	TGTGCCAGCTCACTCGTCACCGGGGACTACGAGCAGTACTTC
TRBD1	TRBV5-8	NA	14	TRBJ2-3	CASSRQGATDTQYF	TGTGCCAGCAGCAGACAGGGGGCAACAGATACGCAGTATTTT
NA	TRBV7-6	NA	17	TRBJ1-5	CASSLRQGLDLNQPQHF	TGTGCCAGCAGCTTACGGCAGGGCCTAGACCTCAATCAGCCCCAGCATTTT
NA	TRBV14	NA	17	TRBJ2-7	CASSQGVPKWTVHEQYF	TGTGCCAGCAGCCAAGGTGTCCCAAAATGGACAGTCCACGAGCAGTACTTC
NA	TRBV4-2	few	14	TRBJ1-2	CASSQEARVRGYTF	TGTGCCAGCAGCCAAGAAGCGAGGGTACGGGGCTACACCTTC
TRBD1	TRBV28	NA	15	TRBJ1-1	CASRPGGQRNTEAFF	TGTGCCAGCAGGCCTGGGGGACAGAGGAACACTGAAGCTTTCTTT
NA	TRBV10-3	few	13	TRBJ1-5	CAISGMQGQPQHF	TGTGCCATCAGTGGGATGCAGGGGCAGCCCCAGCATTTT
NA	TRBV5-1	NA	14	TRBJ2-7	CASSPDTVSYEQYF	TGCGCCAGCAGCCCCGACACTGTATCCTACGAGCAGTACTTC
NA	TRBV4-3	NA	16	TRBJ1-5	CASSRSGGGGNQPQHF	TGCGCCAGCAGCCGCTCGGGTGGGGGAGGAAATCAGCCCCAGCATTTT
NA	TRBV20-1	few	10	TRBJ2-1	CSAYYNEQFF	TGCAGTGCTTACTACAATGAGCAGTTCTTC
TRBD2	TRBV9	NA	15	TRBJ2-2	CASSQAGLASGELFF	TGTGCCAGCAGCCAAGCTGGACTAGCATCTGGGGAGCTGTTTTTT
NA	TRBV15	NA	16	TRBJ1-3	CATSRDRLQSGNTIYF	TGTGCCACCAGCAGAGACAGGCTGCAATCTGGAAACACCATATATTTT
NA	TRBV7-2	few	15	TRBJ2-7	CASSAQRRFGYEQYF	TGTGCCAGCAGCGCCCAGCGTCGGTTCGGCTACGAGCAGTACTTC
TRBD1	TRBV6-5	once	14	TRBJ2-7	CASSYRTGAGEQYF	TGTGCCAGCAGTTACCGGACAGGGGCGGGCGAGCAGTACTTC
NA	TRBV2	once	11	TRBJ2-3	CARRIQDTQYF	TGTGCCAGAAGAATACAAGATACGCAGTATTTT
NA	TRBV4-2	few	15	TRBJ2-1	CASSQTQGGVGEQFF	TGTGCCAGCAGCCAAACGCAAGGGGGAGTCGGTGAGCAGTTCTTC